This TCR beta chain comes out of a study of human T cells and chemical hapten exposure. Overall study context: Patients, predominantly female, presented with alopecia areata, totalis or universalis.

Trimming took 6 bases from V and 4 from J, leaving 15 bases between them. This CDR3 spans 14 amino acids. Germline V lookup: CDR1 MNHEY, CDR2 SVGEGT. TCRdb passed the RACE reads through MiXCR, listing each CDR3 protein once. The table shows a few hundred thousand distinct CDR3 sequences, with approximately 7.5% occurring only once. Documented time point: pre-sensitization, week 0. The treatment here: therapeutic diphenylcyclopropenone sensitization with weekly scalp DPC. Patch tests were applied only after blood draws. The table lists this clonotype with many counts. Antigen: not known. Study outcomes and limitations: Counts of expanded TCRs at PT1 were positively correlated with patch test score.

J is TRBJ1-1 and V is TRBV6-2 or TRBV6-3, with unresolved D. This receptor was taken from a man between 18 and 35 years old with alopecia areata. Some clones in this sample may be carry-over from other donors' samples. The sequencing used whole blood, collected in connection with sensitization to the hapten diphenylcyclopropenone (DPC). Here the CDR3 reads CASRPHYGATEAFF. CDR3 DNA sequence: TGTGCCAGCAGACCCCACTATGGAGCCACTGAAGCTTTCTTT.